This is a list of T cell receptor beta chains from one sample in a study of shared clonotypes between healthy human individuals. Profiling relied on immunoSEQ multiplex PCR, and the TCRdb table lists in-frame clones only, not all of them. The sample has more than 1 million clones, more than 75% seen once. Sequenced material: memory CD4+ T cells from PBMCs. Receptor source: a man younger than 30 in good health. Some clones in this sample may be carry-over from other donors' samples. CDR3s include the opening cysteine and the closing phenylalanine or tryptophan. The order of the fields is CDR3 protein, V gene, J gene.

CASTPGPGELFF	TRBV11-2	TRBJ2-2
CASRTTGAYGYTF	TRBV6-6	TRBJ1-2
CASTPGMNTEAFF	TRBV9	TRBJ1-1
CAISESGGVETQYF	TRBV10-3	TRBJ2-5
CASSSPKSGANVLTF	TRBV6-5	TRBJ2-6
CASKKGAGPGYTF	TRBV6-5	TRBJ1-2
CAISEAQGGNQPQHF	TRBV10-3	TRBJ1-5
CASSPASGTDYEQYF	TRBV11-2	TRBJ2-7
CASSAGQGQQYF	TRBV5-1	TRBJ2-7
CASSSSTGNYGYTF	TRBV5-1	TRBJ1-2
CASSPREGTNEQFF	TRBV7-8	TRBJ2-1
CASSPDATLRLAGVRAQETQYF	TRBV27	TRBJ2-5
CASSSTGRSGNTIYF	TRBV7-2	TRBJ1-3
CASSVGGQQETQYF	TRBV9	TRBJ2-5
CASSRSGETQYF	TRBV9	TRBJ2-5
CASSDLVREKLFF	TRBV25-1	TRBJ1-4
CASSLLRGETQYF	TRBV5-6	TRBJ2-5
CASSFPREGYNEQFF	TRBV28	TRBJ2-1
CASSGSIFNRSNQPQHF	TRBV2	TRBJ1-5
CASSVGASGPQYEQYF	TRBV5-4	TRBJ2-7
CAAQTGQMNTEAFF	TRBV10-3	TRBJ1-1
CASSLNALAPSGRTYEQYF	TRBV7-2	TRBJ2-7
CASSLNRDKLFF	TRBV11-2	TRBJ1-4
CAWSPNGNEKLFF	TRBV30	TRBJ1-4
CASSLQGAGTGELFF	TRBV5-4	TRBJ2-2
CASSSNYQETQYF	TRBV5-1	TRBJ2-5
CATSGSGNTIYF	TRBV6-6	TRBJ1-3
CASRSPGLDTDTQYF	TRBV7-3	TRBJ2-3
CAISESMGGDQPQHF	TRBV10-3	TRBJ1-5
CASSPGTSGREETQYF	TRBV5-4	TRBJ2-5
CASSQDGGGISNTIYF	TRBV4-2	TRBJ1-3
CASSSAERGIYNEQFF	TRBV5-1	TRBJ2-1
CASSLAAADTQYF	TRBV19	TRBJ2-3
CASRNRGRGTGELFF	TRBV5-4	TRBJ2-2
CASSPSGGRTSTDTQYF	TRBV13	TRBJ2-3
CASSLEPHYEQYF	TRBV7-2	TRBJ2-7
CASSDSGSPQFF	TRBV2	TRBJ2-1
CASSPRLAENTGELFF	TRBV18	TRBJ2-2
CASSLTSGGSSYNEQFF	TRBV7-3	TRBJ2-1
CAWSVGGQVYEQFF	TRBV30	TRBJ2-1
CATSRDRGRASTDTQYF	TRBV15	TRBJ2-3
CASSLLAGASYNEQFF	TRBV7-3	TRBJ2-1
CASSVGRGLAGTYNEQFF	TRBV9	TRBJ2-1
CASSQRTRGKGEKLFF	TRBV7-9	TRBJ1-4
CASSLNTGLNTEAFF	TRBV7-2	TRBJ1-1
CASSPRQGGGYTF	TRBV28	TRBJ1-2
CASSLVGSGEAFF	TRBV7-2	TRBJ1-1
CASSVVLGQPQHF	TRBV9	TRBJ1-5
CASSAYSGSYNEQFF	TRBV6-1	TRBJ2-1
CASKRTGNTEAFF	TRBV25-1	TRBJ1-1
CASSQDMGRGLFGLENEEISEQYF	TRBV4-2	TRBJ2-7
CASSNTGAGEQYF	TRBV5-5	TRBJ2-7
CASSFVRAVGTEAFF	TRBV28	TRBJ1-1